Shown below are 8 T cell receptor beta chains from a single sample sequenced in a study of blood T cells in healthy people across ages. The use of a sample-barcoded 5' primer and a J-beta primer mix characterized a second PCR of 7 to 11 cycles. TCRdb reprocessed the 5' RACE reads with MiXCR, giving one entry per CDR3 protein. There are 1.5 million to 2 million distinct CDR3 sequences in the sample; just under 50% occur only once, and over 2% lies in the top ten. Source material: blood. These receptors originate from a woman aged 35 to 49 in good health.

This chain joins TRBV5-1 and TRBJ2-1; no reliable D call. The CDR3 totals 15 residues. Germline-derived CDR1 and CDR2 are SGHRS and YFSETQ. V lost 0 bases to trimming and J lost 3 bases, with 10 bases between them. CDR3 sequence: CASSLGGPGYNEQFF. In DNA form, the CDR3 reads TGCGCCAGCAGCTTGGGTGGTCCAGGCTACAATGAGCAGTTCTTC.

V is TRBV16 and J is TRBJ2-5; possibly TRBD1 for D (7 bases). The J call is in doubt because the DNA end fits TRBJ2-7 better. This CDR3 contains 14 residues. CDR1 is KGHSY and CDR2 is FQNENV in the germline V gene. CDR3 sequence: CASSLRDSDYEQYF. CDR3 sequence (DNA): TGTGCCAGCAGCCTGCGGGACAGCGACTACGAGCAGTACTTC.

The V call is TRBV7-2, the J call TRBJ2-5; TRBD2 matches at 8 bases. CDR3 length equals 14 residues. Germline CDR1 is SGHTA and CDR2 is FQGNSA. V lost 6 bases to trimming and J lost 5 bases; unmatched junction nucleotides: 8. The CDR3 DNA sequence: TGTGCCAGCAGTTCCTATAGCGGGAATGAGACCCAGTACTTC. Amino acid sequence: CASSSYSGNETQYF. Full variable domain (remainder filled in from reference TRBV7-2 and TRBJ2-5): GAGVSQSPSNKVTEKGKDVELRCDPISGHTALYWYRQSLGQGLEFLIYFQGNSAPDKSGLPSDRFSAERTGGSVSTLTIQRTQQEDSAVYLCASSSYSGNETQYFGPGTRLLVL.

The chain recombines TRBV14 with TRBJ2-7, with unresolved D. Judging by the DNA end, TRBJ2-5 fits better; the J call may be wrong. Germline CDR1 is SGHDN and CDR2 is FVKESK. The CDR3 has 13 residues. The CDR3 nucleotides are TGTGCCAGCAGCCAATTCAGGAAAGAGACCCAGTACTTC. This codes for CASSQFRKETQYF.

The rearrangement links TRBV14 to TRBJ2-1; no firm D call. CDR1 and CDR2 from the germline V gene are SGHDN and FVKESK. The ends were cut back, 3 bases at V and 4 bases at J, with 10 bases in the middle. The CDR3 spans 14 residues. Written as DNA, the CDR3 is TGTGCCAGCAGCCAGACTGTTTATTACAATGAGCAGTTCTTC. Its translation is CASSQTVYYNEQFF.

This clonotype turned up a few times. The genes are TRBV6-5 and TRBJ1-2; unclear D gene. The CDR3 consists of 12 residues. The V gene's germline CDR1 is MNHEY and CDR2 SVGAGI. V shed 7 bases and J shed 5 bases, with 11 bases lying between them. The CDR3 is CASTSGLYGYTF. CDR3 DNA: TGTGCCAGCACTTCGGGCTTATATGGCTACACCTTC.

This chain joins TRBV5-4 and TRBJ2-5; the match to TRBD1 covers 7 bases. The trim removed 3 bases at V and 5 bases at J, leaving 13 bases unmatched. CDR3 length: 16 amino acids. Germline V gene data show CDR1 as SGHNT and CDR2 as YYREEE (reference sequence). The CDR3 nucleotides read TGTGCCAGCAGCTCCGGTGGGGACAGTAGTAAGGAGACCCAGTACTTC. It encodes CASSSGGDSSKETQYF.

On this clonotype: Since a far larger clone is one base different, this is likely a read error. V usage is TRBV7-2 and J usage is TRBJ2-7, with D possibly TRBD2 on 6 matching bases. Germline V lookup: CDR1 SGHTA, CDR2 FQGNSA. The CDR3 consists of 13 residues. The CDR3 protein is CASSFGGGYKQYF. DNA for the CDR3: TGTGCCAGCAGCTTCGGGGGAGGCTACAAGCAGTACTTC. The entire variable domain, with the rest obtained from reference TRBV7-2 and TRBJ2-7, is as follows: GAGVSQSPSNKVTEKGKDVELRCDPISGHTALYWYRQSLGQGLEFLIYFQGNSAPDKSGLPSDRFSAERTGGSVSTLTIQRTQQEDSAVYLCASSFGGGYKQYFGPGTRLTVT.